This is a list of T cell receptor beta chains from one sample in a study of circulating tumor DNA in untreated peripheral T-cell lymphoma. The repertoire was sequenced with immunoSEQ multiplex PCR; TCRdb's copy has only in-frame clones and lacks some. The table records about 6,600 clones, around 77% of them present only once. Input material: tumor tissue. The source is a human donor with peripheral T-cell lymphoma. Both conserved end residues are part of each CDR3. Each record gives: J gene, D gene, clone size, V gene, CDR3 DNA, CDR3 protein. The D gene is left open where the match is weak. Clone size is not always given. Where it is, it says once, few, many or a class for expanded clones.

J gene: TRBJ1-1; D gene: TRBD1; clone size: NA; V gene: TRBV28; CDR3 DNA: TGTGCCAGCAGGACAGGGGGCCTGAACACTGAAGCTTTCTTT; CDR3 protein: CASRTGGLNTEAFF
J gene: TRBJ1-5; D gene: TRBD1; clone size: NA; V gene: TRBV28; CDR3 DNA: TGTGCCAGCAGTTTAAGAGGGGGCGATCAACCCCAGCATTTT; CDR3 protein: CASSLRGGDQPQHF
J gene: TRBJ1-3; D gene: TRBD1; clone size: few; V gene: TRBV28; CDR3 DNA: TGTGCCAGCAGTTTCCCCCACAGGGGGCGAATAAACACCATATATTTT; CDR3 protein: CASSFPHRGRINTIYF
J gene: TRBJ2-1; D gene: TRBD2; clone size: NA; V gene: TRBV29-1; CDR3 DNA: TGCAGCGTTGTTGGGGGACTAGCGAGGGCTCACAATGAGCAGTTCTTC; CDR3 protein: CSVVGGLARAHNEQFF
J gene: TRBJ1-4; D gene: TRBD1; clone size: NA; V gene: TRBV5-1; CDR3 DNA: TGCGCCAGCAGCTTCACCGGGACAGGGGAGGAAAAACTGTTTTTT; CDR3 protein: CASSFTGTGEEKLFF
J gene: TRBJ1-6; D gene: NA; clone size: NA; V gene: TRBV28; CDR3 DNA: TGTGCCAGCTCCAAGGGGAGGTCACCCCTCCACTTT; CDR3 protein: CASSKGRSPLHF
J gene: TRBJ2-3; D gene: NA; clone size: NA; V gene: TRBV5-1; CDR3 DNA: TGCGCCAGCAGCTTCCCCTGGGGAACTCCAGATACGCAGTATTTT; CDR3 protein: CASSFPWGTPDTQYF
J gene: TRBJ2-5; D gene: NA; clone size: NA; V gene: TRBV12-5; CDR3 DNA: TGTGCTAGTGGTTTTTCTCATACCCAAGAGACCCAGTACTTC; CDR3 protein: CASGFSHTQETQYF
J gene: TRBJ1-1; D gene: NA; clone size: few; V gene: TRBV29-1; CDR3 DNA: TGCAGCGTCTTTCGGCGGGACACTGAAGCTTTCTTT; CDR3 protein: CSVFRRDTEAFF
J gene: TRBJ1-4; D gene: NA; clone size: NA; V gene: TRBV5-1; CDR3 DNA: TGCGCCAGCAGCGAGCAGGACAGCCAGTGGATTAATGAAAAACTGTTTTTT; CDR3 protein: CASSEQDSQWINEKLFF
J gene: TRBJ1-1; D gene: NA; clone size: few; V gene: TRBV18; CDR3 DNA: TGTGCCAGCTCACCACTAGGGGCAGCGAACACTGAAGCTTTCTTT; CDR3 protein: CASSPLGAANTEAFF
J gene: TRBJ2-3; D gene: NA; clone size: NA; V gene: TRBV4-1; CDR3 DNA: TGCGCCAGCAGCCAAGAATGGTTAGGTGGAGGTTCAGATACGCAGTATTTT; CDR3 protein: CASSQEWLGGGSDTQYF
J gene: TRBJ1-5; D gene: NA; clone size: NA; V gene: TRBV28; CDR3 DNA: TGTGCCAGCATCATTGGGGTAGACCGAGATCAGCCCCAGCATTTT; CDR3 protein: CASIIGVDRDQPQHF
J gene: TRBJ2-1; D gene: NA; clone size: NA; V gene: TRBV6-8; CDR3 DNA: TGTGCCAGCAGTCGCCCGCCGTCGGCGTACAATGAGCAGTTCTTC; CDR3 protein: CASSRPPSAYNEQFF
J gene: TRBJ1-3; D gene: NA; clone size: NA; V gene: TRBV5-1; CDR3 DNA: TGCGCCAGCAGCTTGGAAAGGCACATAGGAAACACCATATATTTT; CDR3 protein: CASSLERHIGNTIYF
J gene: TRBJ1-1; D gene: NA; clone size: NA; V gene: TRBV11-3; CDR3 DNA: TGTGCCAGCAGCTTGGTCTCAGGGGATTTAAGGGCGGCTTTCTTT; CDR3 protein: CASSLVSGDLRAAFF
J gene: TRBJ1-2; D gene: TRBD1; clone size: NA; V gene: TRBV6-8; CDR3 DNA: TGTGCCAGCAGACCTGACAGGGACTATGGCTACACCTTC; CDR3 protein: CASRPDRDYGYTF
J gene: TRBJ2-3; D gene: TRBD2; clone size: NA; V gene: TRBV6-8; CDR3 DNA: TGTGCCAGCAGTCCGACCGGGAGGGGGGGAGGCACAGATACGCAGTATTTT; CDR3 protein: CASSPTGRGGGTDTQYF
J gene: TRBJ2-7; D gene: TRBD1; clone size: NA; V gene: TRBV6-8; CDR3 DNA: TGTGCCAGCAGTCCCTTCCGGGACAGGTACTACGAGCAGTACTTC; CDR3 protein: CASSPFRDRYYEQYF
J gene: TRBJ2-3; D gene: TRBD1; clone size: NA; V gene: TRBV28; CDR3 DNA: TGTGCCAGCAGCACGCCGGGACAGGACACAGATACGCAGTATTTT; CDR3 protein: CASSTPGQDTDTQYF
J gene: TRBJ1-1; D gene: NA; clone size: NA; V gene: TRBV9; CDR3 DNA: TGTGCCAGCAGCATACAGCCGAACACTGAAGCTTTCTTT; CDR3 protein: CASSIQPNTEAFF
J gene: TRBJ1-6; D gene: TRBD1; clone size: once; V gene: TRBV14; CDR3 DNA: TGTGCCAGCAGCCAGGGACAGTTCTCCCTCTCGTCAGCCCTCCACTTT; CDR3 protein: CASSQGQFSLSSALHF
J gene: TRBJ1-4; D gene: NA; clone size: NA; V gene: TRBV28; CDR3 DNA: TGTGCCAGCAGTGGAATTCGGACCCCAGAAGGGGAAAAACTGTTTTTT; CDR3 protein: CASSGIRTPEGEKLFF
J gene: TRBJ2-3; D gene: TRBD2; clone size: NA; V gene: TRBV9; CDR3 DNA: TGTGCCAGCAGCGCACGCGGGGGGTCTAGCACAGATACGCAGTATTTT; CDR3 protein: CASSARGGSSTDTQYF
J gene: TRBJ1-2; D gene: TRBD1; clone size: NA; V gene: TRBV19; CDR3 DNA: TGTGCCAGTAGTATGGGACAGGGTGGAATTAGAGGCTATGGCTACACCTTC; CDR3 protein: CASSMGQGGIRGYGYTF
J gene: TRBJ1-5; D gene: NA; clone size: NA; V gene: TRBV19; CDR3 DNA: TGTGCCAGTAGGAAACAGGGTGAGGAGAATCAGCCCCAGCATTTT; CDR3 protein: CASRKQGEENQPQHF
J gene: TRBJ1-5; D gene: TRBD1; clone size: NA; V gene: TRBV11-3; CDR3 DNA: TGTGCCAGCAGCTCCGGACAGGGTCTTGGGCAGCCCCAGCATTTT; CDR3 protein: CASSSGQGLGQPQHF
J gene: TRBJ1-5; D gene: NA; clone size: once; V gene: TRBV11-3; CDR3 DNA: TGTGCCAGCACTCAACAATCGGGGCTCGCCCAGCCCCAGCATTTT; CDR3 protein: CASTQQSGLAQPQHF
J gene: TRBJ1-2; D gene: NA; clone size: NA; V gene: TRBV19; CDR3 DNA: TGTGCCAGTAGTATGGGCGCAGCCTATGGCTACACCTTC; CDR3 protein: CASSMGAAYGYTF
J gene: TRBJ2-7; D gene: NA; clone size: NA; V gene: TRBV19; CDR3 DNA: TGTGCCAGTAGTATACAGGGGCTTGGAACTCAGCAGTACTTC; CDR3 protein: CASSIQGLGTQQYF
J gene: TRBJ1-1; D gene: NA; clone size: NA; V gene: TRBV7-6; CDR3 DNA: TGTGCCAGCAGCTTAGCGGACAGTATGACTGAAGCTTTCTTT; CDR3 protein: CASSLADSMTEAFF
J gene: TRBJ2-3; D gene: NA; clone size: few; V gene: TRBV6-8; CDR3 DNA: TGTGCCAGCAGAGGGACACCAACTAGCACAGATACGCAGTATTTT; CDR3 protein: CASRGTPTSTDTQYF
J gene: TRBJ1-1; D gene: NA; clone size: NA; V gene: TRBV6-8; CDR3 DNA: TGTGCCAGCAGTCATATACCGAACACTGAAGCTTTCTTT; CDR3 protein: CASSHIPNTEAFF
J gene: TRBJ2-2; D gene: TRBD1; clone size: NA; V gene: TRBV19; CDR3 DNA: TGTGCCAGTATGAGGGACAGCCACACCGGGGAGCTGTTTTTT; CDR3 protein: CASMRDSHTGELFF
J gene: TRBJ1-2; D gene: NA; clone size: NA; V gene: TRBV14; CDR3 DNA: TGTGCCAGCAGCCAAGGTGTTCGGGTTGGCTACACCTTC; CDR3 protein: CASSQGVRVGYTF
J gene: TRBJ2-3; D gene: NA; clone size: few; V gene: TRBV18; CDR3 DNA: TGTGCCAGCTCAAGTCGGCCCTCCACAGATACGCAGTATTTT; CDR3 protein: CASSSRPSTDTQYF
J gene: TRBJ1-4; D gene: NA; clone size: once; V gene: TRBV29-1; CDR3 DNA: TGCAGCGTGAAGGTCGGGGGTGAAAAACTGTTTTTT; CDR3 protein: CSVKVGGEKLFF
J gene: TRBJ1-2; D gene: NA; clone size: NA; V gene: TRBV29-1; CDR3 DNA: TGCAGCGTTGGGGTCCCGGGTACGGATGGCTACACCTTC; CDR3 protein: CSVGVPGTDGYTF
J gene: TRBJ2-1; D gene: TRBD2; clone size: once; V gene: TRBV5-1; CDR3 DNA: TGCGCCAGCAGCTCGACTAGCGGGGGTTACAATGAGCAGTTCTTC; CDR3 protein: CASSSTSGGYNEQFF
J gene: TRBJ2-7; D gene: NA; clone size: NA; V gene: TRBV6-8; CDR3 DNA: TGTGCCAGCCGAAAAACAGGTTTTGCCGATCCCTACGAGCAGTACTTC; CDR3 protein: CASRKTGFADPYEQYF
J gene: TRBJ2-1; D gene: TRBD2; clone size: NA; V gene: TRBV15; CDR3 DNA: TGTGCCACCAGCCCGGGGGGGGTAGGCAATGAGCAGTTCTTC; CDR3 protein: CATSPGGVGNEQFF
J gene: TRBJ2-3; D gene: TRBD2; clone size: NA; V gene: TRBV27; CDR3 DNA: TGTGCCAGCAGTCTCGCCGGGCTAGCGGGGGGGGTTTCTGATCCGCAGTATTTT; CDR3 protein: CASSLAGLAGGVSDPQYF